One sample yielded the 12 T cell receptor beta chains listed below, sequenced in a study of blood T cells in healthy people across ages (dated by TCRdb to between 2014 and 2016). Library creation used 5' RACE. The listed sequencing device is Illumina HiSeq 2500. The second PCR ran for about 7 to 11 cycles and used a J-beta primer mix along with a sample-barcoded 5' primer. The raw public data were reprocessed by TCRdb itself: fastp quality trimming at Q25, MiXCR clonotype calling, in-frame beta chains only. Each entry is one CDR3 protein sequence, shown with its most common DNA and genes. This sample has some 1.7 million distinct CDR3 sequences in its table, and 28% of those were observed once. The ten largest account for roughly 8% of the sample. Sequencing was carried out using blood. The source of these receptors is a woman aged 25 to 45 in good health.

This clonotype was recorded a few times. The chain recombines TRBV9 with TRBJ2-1, with TRBD2 matching 14 bases. The length of the CDR3 is 17 residues. The germline V gene has CDR1 SGDLS and CDR2 YYNGEE. The J segment lost 0 bases and the V segment lost 3 bases, leaving 2 bases of the junction unmatched. The CDR3 region is CASSETSGRGSYNEQFF. The CDR3 region has the DNA TGTGCCAGCAGCGAGACTAGCGGGAGGGGCTCCTACAATGAGCAGTTCTTC.

The chain carries TRBV10-3 and TRBJ2-4, with TRBD2 matching 9 bases. The last part of the DNA fits TRBJ2-7 better; the J call may be wrong. Germline loops: CDR1 ENHRY, CDR2 SYGVKD. This CDR3 is built from 13 residues. The CDR3 DNA sequence: TGTGCCATCAGCCAGGGACTAGCTTCCGAGCAGTACTTC. Amino acid sequence: CAISQGLASEQYF.

The chain's CDR3 is CASSLPTSVSYEQYF. The CDR3 DNA reads as TGTGCCAGCAGTTTACCCACTAGCGTCTCCTACGAGCAGTACTTC. The rearrangement joins TRBV12-3 or TRBV12-4 to TRBJ2-7, with TRBD2 matching 7 bases. CDR3 size: 15 residues. V gave up 2 bases and J gave up 0 bases; unmatched junction bases: 4.

This clonotype was seen only a few times. Written as DNA, the CDR3 is TGTGCCACCGAGCCCCGTCGTGGGAACACTGAAGCTTTCTTT. It translates to CATEPRRGNTEAFF. The chain employs TRBV15 and TRBJ1-1; no clear D gene. The V and J ends lost 8 bases and 1 base respectively, with 14 bases between them. CDR3 length: 14 amino acids. CDR1 is LNHNV, CDR2 YYDKDF, per germline (reference sequence).

The sample holds many counts of this clonotype. This chain connects TRBV9 to TRBJ2-5; D gene ambiguous. Germline-derived CDR1 and CDR2 are SGDLS and YYNGEE. The CDR3 consists of 14 residues. The ends were cut back, 3 bases at V and 5 bases at J, with 14 bases in the middle. The CDR3 protein is CASSDDSFSETQYF. Written as DNA, the CDR3 is TGTGCCAGCAGCGACGATAGTTTCTCGGAGACCCAGTACTTC.

The chain combines TRBV19 with TRBJ2-7; 8 nucleotides align to TRBD2. V dropped 9 bases and J dropped 1; count of bases not matched to a gene: 5. CDR1 and CDR2 (germline): LNHDA, SQIVND (reference sequence). The CDR3 consists of 13 residues. CDR3 in DNA: TGTGCCAGGAGTCCTAGCGGGTCCTACGAGCAGTACTTC. Amino acids: CARSPSGSYEQYF.

This clonotype was observed a handful of times. This chain joins TRBV4-1 and TRBJ1-6; a possible D gene is TRBD1 (5 bases). The V end lost 1 base, the J end lost 6 bases, and 10 bases lay between the germline ends. The CDR3 has 15 amino acids. In germline, CDR1 is MGHRA, CDR2 YSYEKL. The CDR3: CASSQGGDGNSPLHF. In nucleotides, the CDR3 is TGCGCCAGCAGCCAAGGCGGGGACGGTAATTCACCCCTCCACTTT.

V usage is TRBV7-9 and J usage is TRBJ2-3, with D perhaps matching TRBD2 (6 bases). V was trimmed by 2 bases and J by 4 bases, leaving 10 bases between them. Germline V CDR1 and CDR2: SEHNR, FQNEAQ (reference sequence). The CDR3 runs 14 residues. CDR3 protein: CASSLNTGADTQYF. In nucleotides, the CDR3 is TGTGCCAGCAGCTTAAACACGGGAGCAGATACGCAGTATTTT. Full variable domain (missing parts from reference TRBV7-9 and TRBJ2-3): DTGVSQNPRHKITKRGQNVTFRCDPISEHNRLYWYRQTLGQGPEFLTYFQNEAQLEKSRLLSDRFSAERPKGSFSTLEIQRTEQGDSAMYLCASSLNTGADTQYFGPGTRLTVL.

The table lists this clonotype with a few counts. V usage is TRBV6-6 and J usage is TRBJ1-6; unclear D gene. Germline values: CDR1 MNHNY, CDR2 SVGAGI (reference sequence). The CDR3 consists of 15 residues. Trimming left V 0 bases short and J 4 bases short, with 7 bases between. CDR3 amino acids: CASSYSWGYNSPLHF. CDR3 coding DNA: TGTGCCAGCAGTTACTCGTGGGGTTATAATTCACCCCTCCACTTT.

This chain connects TRBV19 to TRBJ1-5; TRBD1 is a possible D gene (5 bases). CDR1 is LNHDA and CDR2 is SQIVND in the germline V gene (reference sequence). This CDR3 spans 15 amino acids. Trimming removed 3 bases from V and 4 bases from J, with 13 bases in between. The CDR3 DNA follows: TGTGCCAGTAGTATCTGGGGCCAAGGTAATCAGCCCCAGCATTTT. It is translated as CASSIWGQGNQPQHF.

The chain has TRBV30 and TRBJ2-5; D ambiguous. Trimming shortened V by 0 bases and J by 2 bases, and 10 bases separated the two germline ends. Germline assignment: CDR1 GTSNPN and CDR2 SVGIG (reference sequence). The CDR3 consists of 14 residues. CDR3: CAWSVQPSQETQYF. Here the CDR3 DNA reads TGTGCCTGGAGTGTCCAGCCTTCTCAAGAGACCCAGTACTTC.

The chain recombines TRBV20-1 with TRBJ1-2; 9 nucleotides align to TRBD1. V gave up 6 bases and J gave up 4 bases; unmatched junction bases: 6. Germline CDR1 reads DFQATT; CDR2 reads SNEGSKA (reference sequence). The CDR3 spans 13 residues. The CDR3 region is CSARTGAGYGYTF. CDR3 sequence (DNA): TGCAGTGCGCGGACAGGGGCTGGCTATGGCTACACCTTC.